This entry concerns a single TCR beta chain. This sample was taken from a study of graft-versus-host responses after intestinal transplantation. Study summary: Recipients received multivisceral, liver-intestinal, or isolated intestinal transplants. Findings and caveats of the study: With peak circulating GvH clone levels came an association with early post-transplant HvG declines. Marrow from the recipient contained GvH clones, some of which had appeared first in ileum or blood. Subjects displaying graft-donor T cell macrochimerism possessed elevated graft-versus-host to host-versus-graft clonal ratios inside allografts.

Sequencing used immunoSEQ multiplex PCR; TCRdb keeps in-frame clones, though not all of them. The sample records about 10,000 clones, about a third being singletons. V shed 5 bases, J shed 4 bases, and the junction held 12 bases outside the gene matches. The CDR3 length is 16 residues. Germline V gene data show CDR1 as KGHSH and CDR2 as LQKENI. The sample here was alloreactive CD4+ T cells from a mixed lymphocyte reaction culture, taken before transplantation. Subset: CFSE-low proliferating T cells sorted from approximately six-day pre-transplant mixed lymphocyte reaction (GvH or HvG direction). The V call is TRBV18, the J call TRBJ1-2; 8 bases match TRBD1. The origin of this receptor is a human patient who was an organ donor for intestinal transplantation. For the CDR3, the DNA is TGTGCCAGCTCAATGTCCGGACAGGGACCTAGCTATGGCTACACCTTC. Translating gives CASSMSGQGPSYGYTF.